Following are 5 T cell receptor beta chains from one sample sequenced in a study of cytomegalovirus exposure and HLA in healthy donors (dated by TCRdb to about 2017). Receptor libraries were prepared by the immunoSEQ multiplex PCR assay. The multiplex PCR relied on a mix of 60 forward primers for TCR Vbeta segments and 13 reverse primers for TCR Jbeta segments. TCRdb re-hosts the immuneACCESS table, in-frame sequences only. Its copies lack some clones; in the studies checked, an unresolved V gene accounts for under half of them, and the cause for the rest is not known. The sample table holds about 200,000 clones, of which 65% to 80% were seen once. About 1.7% of the sample goes to the ten largest clones. Sequenced input: PBMCs. All receptors derive from a man between 45 and 60 years old in good health and CMV-seronegative.

The gene calls are TRBV11-3 and TRBJ2-1, with 8 positions matching TRBD2. V dropped 5 bases and J dropped 5; count of bases not matched to a gene: 14. The CDR3 sequence is 17 residues long. Looked up from germline, CDR1 is SGHNT and CDR2 is YENEEA. This CDR3 reads CASSPLVSGSGDNEQFF. The CDR3 coding sequence is TGTGCCAGCAGCCCGCTCGTAAGCGGGAGCGGAGACAATGAGCAGTTCTTC.

The chain is built from TRBV18 and TRBJ2-7; TRBD1 agrees at 8 bases. CDR3 length: 15 residues. Looked up from germline, CDR1 is KGHSH and CDR2 is LQKENI. V dropped 0 bases and J dropped 5; count of bases not matched to a gene: 6. CDR3 protein: CASSPPQGAGDEQYF. DNA of the CDR3: TGTGCCAGCTCACCACCTCAGGGGGCGGGCGACGAGCAGTACTTC.

The chain employs TRBV30 and TRBJ1-1, with 7 bases matching TRBD1. Germline V gene data show CDR1 as GTSNPN and CDR2 as SVGIG (reference sequence). The CDR3 length is 14 residues. The J segment lost 1 base and the V segment lost 4 bases, leaving 6 bases of the junction unmatched. The CDR3 region has the DNA TGTGCCTGGACTGAGACAGGGAGGAACACTGAAGCTTTCTTT. Translating it yields CAWTETGRNTEAFF.

This chain uses TRBV6-5 with TRBJ2-5; TRBD2 might be the D (5 bases). The end of the DNA aligns better with TRBJ2-7, so the J call may be wrong. The germline gives CDR1 MNHEY, CDR2 SVGAGI. The CDR3 covers 15 residues. CDR3 DNA: TGTGCCAGCAAACTCGACGGACGGGGTTCCTACGAGCAGTACTTC. Translation: CASKLDGRGSYEQYF.

V usage is TRBV27 and J usage is TRBJ2-7; 9 nucleotides align to TRBD1. V was pared by 6 bases and J by 3 bases, with 6 bases of the junction left unmatched. Germline values: CDR1 MNHEY, CDR2 SMNVEV (reference sequence). The length of the CDR3 is 14 residues. The CDR3 DNA is TGTGCCAGCAGGCGACAGGGGGACATCTACGAGCAGTACTTC. Translated: CASRRQGDIYEQYF.